This T cell receptor beta chain was sequenced during a study of CD8 T cells in ankylosing spondylitis. The study, taken as a whole, reports: Reportedly, matched ankylosing spondylitis synovial fluid was significantly enriched for disease-linked clones. A TCR beta motif of fewer than ten highly homologous variants seemed to mark ankylosing spondylitis blood.

This clonotype has ten or more counts. What it binds is unknown. TCR beta libraries were made by quantitative 5'-RACE with molecular barcodes. TCRdb independently ran MiXCR on the 5' RACE reads; one entry per CDR3 protein. The table includes about 540,000 distinct CDR3 sequences, roughly 13% detected once. CDR3 length: 13 residues. Unmatched junction bases numbered 12, after V lost 6 bases and J lost 10 bases. Germline CDR1 DFQATT, CDR2 SNEGSKA (reference sequence). The TCR sequence derives from a male donor with ankylosing spondylitis. V and J are TRBV20-1 and TRBJ1-5; 7 bases are shared with TRBD1. Sequencing input: blood, either unsorted or a sorted T cell fraction (not recorded which). CDR3 protein: CSARQGGGPPQHF. The CDR3 bases are TGCAGTGCCAGACAGGGAGGAGGTCCACCCCAGCATTTT.